Listed here are 9 T cell receptor beta chains from one sample, sequenced in a study of T cell clonality in common variable immunodeficiency. Points from the study as a whole: Common variable immunodeficiency TCR beta sequences reportedly had fewer deletions and N-nucleotide insertions.

TCRdb's table, derived via immunoSEQ multiplex PCR, lists solely in-frame clones and lacks some. The table records approximately 28,000 clones without singletons, the ten largest covering around 3%. For these TCRs, the target antigens are not known. The material sequenced was peripheral blood mononuclear cells. These receptors all stem from a human donor with common variable immunodeficiency.

This clone was observed many times. The observed sequence ends 3 residues before the CDR3 terminus, with the missing tail filled in from the germline J gene. The chain links TRBV2 to TRBJ2-2; 7 nucleotides line up with TRBD2. The length of the CDR3 is 15 residues. The germline gives CDR1 SNHLY, CDR2 FYNNEI. Losses at the gene ends were 8 bases for V and 6 bases for J; bases not matched to a gene: 12. The part of the CDR3 DNA that was read is TGTGCCAGCCGGGGGGATAGCGGGTGGTCCGGGGAG. This codes for CASRGDSGWSGE. The complete CDR3 protein is CASRGDSGWSGELFF.

This clone came up many times. The read ends 3 residues before the CDR3 terminus; that terminus is restored from the germline J gene. V gene TRBV28 combines with J gene TRBJ2-2; unclear D gene. The germline CDR1 and CDR2 sequences are MDHEN and SYDVKM. The CDR3 runs to 15 residues. The V gene lost 4 bases and the J gene lost 3 bases, with 12 bases spanning the gap. Here the CDR3 reads CASSYRAGYTGELFF. The CDR3 bases that were read are TGTGCCAGCAGTTACAGAGCCGGCTACACCGGGGAG.

This clone was recorded at least ten times. Coverage ceases 3 residues before the CDR3 finishes, and the germline J gene fills in the end. The V call is TRBV19, the J call TRBJ2-3; D might be TRBD2 (5 bases). The germline V gene has CDR1 LNHDA and CDR2 SQIVND (reference sequence). The V end lost 6 bases, the J end lost 0 bases, and 13 bases lay between the germline ends. CDR3 length equals 15 residues. Incomplete CDR3 DNA: TGTGCCAGTAGCCCAGGTTGGACTAGCACAGATACG. Its protein is CASSPGWTSTDT. The entire CDR3 reads CASSPGWTSTDTQYF.

About this clone: The sequenced fragment ends 3 residues before the CDR3 boundary, so the rest is inferred from the germline J gene. This same CDR3 is encoded by further DNA sequences in the sample. V and J are TRBV19 and TRBJ1-2, with 8 bases aligning to TRBD1. With 6 bases clipped from V and 6 bases from J, the junction kept 9 bases outside the gene matches. This CDR3 region has 14 residues. The germline CDR1 and CDR2 sequences are LNHDA and SQIVND (reference sequence). The CDR3 here is CASRNRGKEDGYTF. Partial CDR3 DNA: TGTGCCAGTAGAAACAGGGGGAAAGAAGATGGC.

This clone was seen a handful of times. The read ends 3 residues shy of where the CDR3 ends; the end is completed using the germline J gene. The V and J genes are TRBV20-1 and TRBJ2-1, with 8 bases matching TRBD1. Per germline, CDR1 DFQATT and CDR2 SNEGSKA (reference sequence). The CDR3 spans 15 residues. V lost 2 bases and J lost 7; bases outside the gene matches: 10. CDR3 residues: CSARRWTGSGNEQFF. Incomplete CDR3 DNA: TGCAGTGCTAGACGTTGGACAGGGTCGGGTAATGAG.

This clone has at least ten counts. Sequencing ends 3 residues short of the CDR3 end; the germline J gene provides the rest. The chain links TRBV18 to TRBJ2-3, with D maybe TRBD2 (5 bases). Germline assignment: CDR1 KGHSH and CDR2 LQKENI. The CDR3 loop spans 13 amino acids. V shed 4 bases and J shed 3 bases, with 8 bases lying between them. CDR3 bases read: TGTGCCAGCTCACTTCGGGGTACAGATACG. It codes for CASSLRGTDT. The full CDR3 protein is CASSLRGTDTQYF.

This clone was counted ten times or more. The read comes to an end 3 residues before the CDR3 does, leaving the germline J gene to fill in the end. The chain carries TRBV18 and TRBJ2-7; D unclear. This CDR3 has 13 amino acids. Germline V lookup: CDR1 KGHSH, CDR2 LQKENI. Trimming took off 2 bases at V and 6 bases at J, with 11 bases between the two ends. The CDR3 reads CASSPTLSGEQYF. The part of the CDR3 DNA that was read is TGTGCCAGCTCACCAACGCTCTCCGGCGAG. The full variable domain, its missing parts supplied by reference TRBV18 and TRBJ2-7, is NAGVMQNPRHLVRRRGQEARLRCSPMKGHSHVYWYRQLPEEGLKFMVYLQKENIIDESGMPKERFSAEFPKEGPSILRIQQVVRGDSAAYFCASSPTLSGEQYFGPGTRLTVT.

The sample holds many counts of this clone. The CDR3 extends 3 residues past the end of the read, so its final part is completed from the germline J gene. The chain employs TRBV29-1 and TRBJ2-7; TRBD2 might be the D (6 bases). The CDR3 runs to 12 residues. V dropped 2 bases and J dropped 6 bases, with 11 bases sitting between them. Germline-derived CDR1 and CDR2 are SQVTM and ANQGSEA. The CDR3 here is CSVESGSSEQYF. The sequenced part of the CDR3 DNA is TGCAGCGTTGAAAGCGGGTCGAGCGAG.

The table lists this clone with many counts. From the germline J gene comes the end of the CDR3, since the read stops 3 residues before it. The genes are TRBV20-1 and TRBJ2-2; TRBD2 matches 8 bases. The CDR3 covers 15 residues. CDR1 DFQATT and CDR2 SNEGSKA come from the germline V gene (reference sequence). V trimming: 6 bases; J trimming: 1 base; junction bases outside the gene matches: 7. The CDR3 spells CSALSAGVNTGELFF. The CDR3 bases that were read are TGCAGTGCCCTATCAGCGGGAGTGAACACCGGGGAG.